The source of this TCR beta chain is a study of cytomegalovirus exposure and HLA in healthy donors. PCR employed 60 Vbeta and 13 Jbeta primers. Generated by immunoSEQ multiplex PCR, the TCRdb table keeps only in-frame clones and is missing some. In all, the sample yields around 35,000 clones. Study-wide findings and caveats: TCR beta V- and J-gene trimming, according to a later analysis, was linked to a missense DCLRE1C variant.

Germline CDR1 and CDR2: LNHNV and YYDKDF (reference sequence). This CDR3 comprises 13 residues. The V gene lost 3 bases and the J gene lost 4 bases, with 10 bases spanning the gap. Regarding this clone: Its specificity is not known.

The TCR comes from a woman in her thirties or forties in good health and CMV-seropositive. The sample consisted of PBMCs. The rearrangement joins TRBV15 to TRBJ2-7, with a possible D match to TRBD1 (6 bases). The CDR3, as DNA: TGTGCCACCAGCAGGGACAGAACTTACGAGCAGTACTTC. Residues: CATSRDRTYEQYF.